This T cell receptor (beta chain) was documented in a study of blood T cell repertoires in COVID-19. Study context: Researchers got acute and convalescent COVID-19 samples from the United States, Italy and Spain.

This table comes from immunoSEQ multiplex PCR, and its TCRdb copy is limited to in-frame clones, with some not included. The sample carries fewer than 450,000 clones, approximately 90% recorded once. This clone has a single count. This CDR3 is 12 amino acids long. Participant age was about 18 to 100 years, and participants resided in roughly 25 US areas. This rearrangement joins TRBV21-1 to TRBJ1-5. TRBV21-1 is designated a pseudogene. The source is a woman between 18 and 30 years old who had recovered from COVID-19. The specimen sequenced was PBMCs or T cells enriched from blood (not recorded which). CDR3 protein: CASSRGPVPQHF. The CDR3 DNA is TGTGCCAGCAGCAGAGGGCCCGTGCCCCAGCATTTT.